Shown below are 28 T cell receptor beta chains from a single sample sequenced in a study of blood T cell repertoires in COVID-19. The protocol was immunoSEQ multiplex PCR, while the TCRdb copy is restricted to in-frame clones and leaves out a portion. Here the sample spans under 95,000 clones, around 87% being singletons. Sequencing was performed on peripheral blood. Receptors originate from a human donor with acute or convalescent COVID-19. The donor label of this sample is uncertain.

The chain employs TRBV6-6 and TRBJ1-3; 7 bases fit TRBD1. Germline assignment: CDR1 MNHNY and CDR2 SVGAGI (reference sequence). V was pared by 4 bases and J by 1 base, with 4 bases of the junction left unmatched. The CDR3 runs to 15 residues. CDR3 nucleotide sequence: TGTGCCAGCAGTTGGACAGGACTTTCTGGAAACACCATATATTTT. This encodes CASSWTGLSGNTIYF.

The CDR3, as DNA: TGTGCCAGTATGGGGGGTATGGGCACAGATACGCAGTATTTT. It is translated as CASMGGMGTDTQYF. The V gene is TRBV19, the J gene TRBJ2-3, with D perhaps matching TRBD2 (6 bases). CDR1 is LNHDA and CDR2 is SQIVND in the germline V gene (reference sequence). Trimming took off 7 bases at V and 1 base at J, with 12 bases between the two ends. This CDR3 has 14 amino acids. Full variable domain (rest looked up from reference TRBV19 and TRBJ2-3): DGGITQSPKYLFRKEGQNVTLSCEQNLNHDAMYWYRQDPGQGLRLIYYSQIVNDFQKGDIAEGYSVSREKKESFPLTVTSAQKNPTAFYLCASMGGMGTDTQYFGPGTRLTVL.

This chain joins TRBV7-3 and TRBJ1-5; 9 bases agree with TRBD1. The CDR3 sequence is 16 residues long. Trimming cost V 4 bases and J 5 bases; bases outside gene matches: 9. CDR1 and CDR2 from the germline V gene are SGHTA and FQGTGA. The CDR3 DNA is TGTGCCAGCAGCTACAGGGGGCCGGCTCCTTATCAGCCCCAGCATTTT. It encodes CASSYRGPAPYQPQHF. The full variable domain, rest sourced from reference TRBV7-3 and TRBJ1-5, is GAGVSQTPSNKVTEKGKYVELRCDPISGHTALYWYRQSLGQGPEFLIYFQGTGAADDSGLPNDRFFAVRPEGSVSTLKIQRTERGDSAVYLCASSYRGPAPYQPQHFGDGTRLSIL.

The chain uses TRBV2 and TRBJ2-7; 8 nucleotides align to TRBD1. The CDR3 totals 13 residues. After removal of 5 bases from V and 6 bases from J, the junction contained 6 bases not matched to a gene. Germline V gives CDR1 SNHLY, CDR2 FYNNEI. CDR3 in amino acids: CASSFGQGGEQYF. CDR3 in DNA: TGTGCCAGCAGTTTCGGACAGGGAGGCGAGCAGTACTTC.

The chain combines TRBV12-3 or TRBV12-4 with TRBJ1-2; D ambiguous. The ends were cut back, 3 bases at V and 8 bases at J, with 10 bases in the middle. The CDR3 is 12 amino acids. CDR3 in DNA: TGTGCCAGCAGTTTTAACACCAGGGGCTACACCTTC. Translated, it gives CASSFNTRGYTF.

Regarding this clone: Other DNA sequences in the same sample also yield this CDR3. The CDR3 nucleotides read TGTGCCAGCAGCTTTGGGGGCAGCTACGAGCAGTACTTC. This encodes CASSFGGSYEQYF. This chain links TRBV7-2 with TRBJ2-7; D possibly corresponds to TRBD1 (6 bases). Germline CDR1 reads SGHTA; CDR2 reads FQGNSA. V was shortened by 3 bases and J by 3 bases, with 9 bases between the two germline ends. The CDR3 sequence is 13 residues long.

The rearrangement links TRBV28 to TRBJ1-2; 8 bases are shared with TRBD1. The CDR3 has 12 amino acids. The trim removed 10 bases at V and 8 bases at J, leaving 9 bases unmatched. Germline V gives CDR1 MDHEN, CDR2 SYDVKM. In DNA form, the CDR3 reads TGTGCCACCTTTGGGGACAGGCCGGGCTACACCTTC. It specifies CATFGDRPGYTF.

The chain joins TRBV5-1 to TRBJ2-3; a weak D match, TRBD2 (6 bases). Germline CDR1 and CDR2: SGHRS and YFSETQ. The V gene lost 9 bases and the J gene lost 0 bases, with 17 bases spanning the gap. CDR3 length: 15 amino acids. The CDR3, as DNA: TGCGCCACCACACCTAGCGTAGGAAGCACAGATACGCAGTATTTT. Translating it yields CATTPSVGSTDTQYF.

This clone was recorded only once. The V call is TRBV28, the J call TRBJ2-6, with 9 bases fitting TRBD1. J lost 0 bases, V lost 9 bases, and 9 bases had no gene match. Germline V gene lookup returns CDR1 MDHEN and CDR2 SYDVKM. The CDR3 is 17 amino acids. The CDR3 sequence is CAREGQGKNSGANVLTF. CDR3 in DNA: TGTGCCAGAGAGGGACAGGGAAAAAACTCTGGGGCCAACGTCCTGACTTTC.

CDR3: CASSQGQDFGYTF. Here the CDR3 DNA reads TGTGCCAGCTCACAGGGACAGGACTTTGGCTACACCTTC. The chain uses TRBV18 and TRBJ1-2; 8 bases match TRBD1. V gave up 4 bases and J gave up 7 bases; unmatched junction bases: 5. CDR1 KGHSH and CDR2 LQKENI come from the germline V gene. CDR3 length equals 13 residues.

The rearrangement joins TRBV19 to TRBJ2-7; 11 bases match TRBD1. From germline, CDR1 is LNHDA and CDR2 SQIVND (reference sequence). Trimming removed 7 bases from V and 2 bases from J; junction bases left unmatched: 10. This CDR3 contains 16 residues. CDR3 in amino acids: CASTPGRDRGTYEQYF. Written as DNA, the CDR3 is TGTGCCAGTACTCCTGGGAGGGACAGGGGGACCTACGAGCAGTACTTC.

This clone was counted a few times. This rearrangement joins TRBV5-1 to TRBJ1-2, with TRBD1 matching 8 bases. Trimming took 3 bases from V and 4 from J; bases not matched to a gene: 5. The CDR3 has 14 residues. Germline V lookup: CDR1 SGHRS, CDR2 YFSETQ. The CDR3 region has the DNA TGCGCCAGCAGCTCCTTAGACAGGGGCTATGGCTACACCTTC. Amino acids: CASSSLDRGYGYTF.

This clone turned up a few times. DNA for the CDR3: TGTGCCAGCAGTTTGCGGCGGGAATTCTATGGCTACACCTTC. It encodes CASSLRREFYGYTF. The chain has TRBV27 and TRBJ1-2; D gene ambiguous. The V end lost 3 bases, the J end lost 4 bases, and 12 bases lay between the germline ends. CDR1 is MNHEY, CDR2 SMNVEV, per germline (reference sequence). The CDR3 is 14 amino acids.

CDR3 nucleotides: TGTGCCAGCAGGGCAGACAGGGGACGGGGTGAGCAGTTCTTC. Translation gives CASRADRGRGEQFF. This chain connects TRBV2 to TRBJ2-1, with 8 bases fitting TRBD1. The CDR3 spans 14 residues. Germline assignment: CDR1 SNHLY and CDR2 FYNNEI. The V and J ends lost 6 bases and 9 bases, in that order; junction bases with no gene match: 10.

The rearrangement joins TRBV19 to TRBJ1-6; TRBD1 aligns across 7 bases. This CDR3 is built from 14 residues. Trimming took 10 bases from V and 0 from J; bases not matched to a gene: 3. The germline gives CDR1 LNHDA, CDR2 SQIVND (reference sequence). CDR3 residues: CAIRDSSYNSPLHF. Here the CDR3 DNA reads TGTGCCATCCGGGACAGCTCCTATAATTCACCCCTCCACTTT.

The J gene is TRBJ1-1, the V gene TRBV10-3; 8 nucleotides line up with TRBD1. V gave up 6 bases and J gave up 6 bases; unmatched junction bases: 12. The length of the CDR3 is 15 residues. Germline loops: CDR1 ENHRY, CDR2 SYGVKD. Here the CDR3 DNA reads TGTGCCATCAGACAACAGGGGGTTAACACTGCTGAAGCTTTCTTT. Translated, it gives CAIRQQGVNTAEAFF.

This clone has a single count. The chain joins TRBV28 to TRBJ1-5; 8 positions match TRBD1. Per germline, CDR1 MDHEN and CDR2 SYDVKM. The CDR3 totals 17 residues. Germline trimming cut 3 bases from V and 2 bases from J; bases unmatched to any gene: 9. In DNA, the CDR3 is TGTGCCAGCAGTTTGACCTCAGGGGGCGTTGGCAATCAGCCCCAGCATTTT. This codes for CASSLTSGGVGNQPQHF.

CDR3 region: CASRELSASYEQYF. In DNA form, the CDR3 reads TGTGCCAGCAGGGAGTTATCCGCCTCCTACGAGCAGTACTTC. This rearrangement joins TRBV27 to TRBJ2-7; D unresolved. The V and J ends lost 6 bases and 0 bases respectively, with 12 bases between them. The CDR3 is 14 amino acids. Germline-derived CDR1 and CDR2 are MNHEY and SMNVEV (reference sequence).

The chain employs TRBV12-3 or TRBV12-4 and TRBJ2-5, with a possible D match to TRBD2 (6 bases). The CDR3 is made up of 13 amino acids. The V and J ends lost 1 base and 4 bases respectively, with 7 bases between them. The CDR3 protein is CASSLGEVETQYF. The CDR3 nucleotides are TGTGCCAGCAGTTTAGGGGAGGTAGAGACCCAGTACTTC.

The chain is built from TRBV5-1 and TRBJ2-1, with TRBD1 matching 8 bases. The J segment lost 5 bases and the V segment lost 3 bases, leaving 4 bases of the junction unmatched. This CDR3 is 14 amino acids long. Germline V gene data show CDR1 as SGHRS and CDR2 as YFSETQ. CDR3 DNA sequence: TGCGCCAGCAGCTCCGGACAGGGACACAATGAGCAGTTCTTC. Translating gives CASSSGQGHNEQFF.

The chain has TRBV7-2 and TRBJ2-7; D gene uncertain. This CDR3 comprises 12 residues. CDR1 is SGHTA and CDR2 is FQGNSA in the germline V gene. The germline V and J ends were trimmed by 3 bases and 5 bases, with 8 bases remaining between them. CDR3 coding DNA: TGTGCCAGCAGCTTCAGGTTCCACGAGCAGTACTTC. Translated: CASSFRFHEQYF.

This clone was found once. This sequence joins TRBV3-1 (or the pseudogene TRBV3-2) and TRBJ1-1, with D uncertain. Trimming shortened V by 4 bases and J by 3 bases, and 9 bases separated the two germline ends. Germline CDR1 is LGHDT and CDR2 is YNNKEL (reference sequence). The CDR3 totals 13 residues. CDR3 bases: TGTGCCAGCAGCCGCATACTAGACACTGAAGCTTTCTTT. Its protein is CASSRILDTEAFF.

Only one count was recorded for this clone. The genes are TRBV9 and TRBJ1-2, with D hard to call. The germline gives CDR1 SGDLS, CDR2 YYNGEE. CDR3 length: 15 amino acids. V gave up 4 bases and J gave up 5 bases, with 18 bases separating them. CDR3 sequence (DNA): TGTGCCAGCAGCTCTCCTTACCAGATGAAATATGGCTACACCTTC. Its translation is CASSSPYQMKYGYTF.

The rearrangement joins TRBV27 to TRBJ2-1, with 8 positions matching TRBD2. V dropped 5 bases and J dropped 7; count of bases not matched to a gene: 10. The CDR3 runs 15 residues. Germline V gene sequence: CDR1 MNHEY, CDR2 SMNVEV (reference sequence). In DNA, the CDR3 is TGTGCCAGCAGTCCGGTCGGGGGGGGCCTAAATGAGCAGTTCTTC. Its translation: CASSPVGGGLNEQFF.

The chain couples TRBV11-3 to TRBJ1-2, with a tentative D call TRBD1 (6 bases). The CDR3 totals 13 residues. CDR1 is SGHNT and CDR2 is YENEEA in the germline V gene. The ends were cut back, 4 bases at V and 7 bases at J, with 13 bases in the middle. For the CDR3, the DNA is TGTGCCAGCAGCTCCACAGGGACTAGTGGCTACACCTTC. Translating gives CASSSTGTSGYTF.

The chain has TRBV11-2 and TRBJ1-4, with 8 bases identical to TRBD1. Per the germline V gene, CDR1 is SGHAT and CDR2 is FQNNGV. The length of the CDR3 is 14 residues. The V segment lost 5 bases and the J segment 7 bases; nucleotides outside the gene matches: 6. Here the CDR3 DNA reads TGTGCCAGCAGCCCAGGACAGGGATCTGAAAAACTGTTTTTT. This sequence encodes CASSPGQGSEKLFF.

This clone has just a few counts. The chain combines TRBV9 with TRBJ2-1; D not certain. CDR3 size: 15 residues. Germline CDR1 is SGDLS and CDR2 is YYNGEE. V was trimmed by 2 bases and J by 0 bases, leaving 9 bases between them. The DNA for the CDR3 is TGTGCCAGCAGCGTCGGGTCATCCTCCTACAATGAGCAGTTCTTC. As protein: CASSVGSSSYNEQFF.

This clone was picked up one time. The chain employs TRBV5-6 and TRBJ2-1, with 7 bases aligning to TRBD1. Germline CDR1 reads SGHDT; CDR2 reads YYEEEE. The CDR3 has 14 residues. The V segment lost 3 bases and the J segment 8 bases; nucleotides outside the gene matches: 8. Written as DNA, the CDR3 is TGTGCCAGCAGCTCATTACAGGGGATCGATGAGCAGTTCTTC. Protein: CASSSLQGIDEQFF.